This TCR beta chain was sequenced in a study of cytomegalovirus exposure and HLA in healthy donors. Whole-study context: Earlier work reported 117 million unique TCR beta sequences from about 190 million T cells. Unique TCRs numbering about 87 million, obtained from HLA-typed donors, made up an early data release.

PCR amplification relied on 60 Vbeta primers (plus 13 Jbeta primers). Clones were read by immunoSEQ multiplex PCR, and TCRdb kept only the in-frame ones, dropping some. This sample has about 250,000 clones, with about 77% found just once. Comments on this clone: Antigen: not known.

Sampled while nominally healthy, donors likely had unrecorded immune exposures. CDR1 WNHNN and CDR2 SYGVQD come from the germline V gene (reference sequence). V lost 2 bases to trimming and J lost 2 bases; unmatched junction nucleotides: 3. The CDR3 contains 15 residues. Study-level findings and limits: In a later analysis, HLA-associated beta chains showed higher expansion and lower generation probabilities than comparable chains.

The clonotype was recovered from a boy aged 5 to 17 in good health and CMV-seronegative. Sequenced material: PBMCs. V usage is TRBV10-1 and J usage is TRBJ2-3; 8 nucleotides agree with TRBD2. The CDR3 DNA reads TGCGCCAGCAGTGAGAGCGGGGGCCTCACAGATACGCAGTATTTT. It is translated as CASSESGGLTDTQYF.